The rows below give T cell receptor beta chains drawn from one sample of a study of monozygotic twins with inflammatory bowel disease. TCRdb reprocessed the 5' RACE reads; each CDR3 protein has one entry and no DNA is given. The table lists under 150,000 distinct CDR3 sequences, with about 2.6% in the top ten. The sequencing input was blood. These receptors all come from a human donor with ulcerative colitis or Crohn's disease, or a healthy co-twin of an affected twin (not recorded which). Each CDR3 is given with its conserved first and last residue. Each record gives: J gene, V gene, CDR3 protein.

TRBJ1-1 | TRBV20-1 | CSASPWGDEAFF
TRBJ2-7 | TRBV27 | CASSLRAASSYEQYF
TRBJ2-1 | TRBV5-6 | CASSLITLAGGPPEDNEQFF
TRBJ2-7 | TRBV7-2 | CASSLIPGQGLGGQYF
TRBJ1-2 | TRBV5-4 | CASSLGPSRQINYGYTF
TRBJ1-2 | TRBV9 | CASSPGTGGDYGYTF
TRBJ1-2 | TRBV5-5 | CASSLATGTEHGYTF
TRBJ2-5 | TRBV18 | CASSPRQSSGKRETQYF
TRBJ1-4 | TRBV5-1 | CASSLETANEKLFF
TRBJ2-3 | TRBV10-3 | CAIEGGTDTQYF
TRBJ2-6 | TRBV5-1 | CASSPYPGAGANVLTF
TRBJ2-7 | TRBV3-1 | CASSQDWGGAYEQYF
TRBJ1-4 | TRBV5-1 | CASSSDRQINNEKLFF
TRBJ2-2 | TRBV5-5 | CASSLGRVNTGELFF